This TCR beta chain derives from a study of blood T cells in healthy people across ages. Overall study findings and caveats: A strong correlation between TCR beta diversity and naive T cell percentage was seen. Expanded clonotype shifts may have been confounded, as the donors had an unknown CMV status.

No fewer than 6 million PBMCs went into each sample. A second about 6 to 12 cycle PCR used barcoded and J-beta primers. TCRdb independently ran MiXCR on the 5' RACE reads; one entry per CDR3 protein. The sample consists of more than 1,400,000 distinct CDR3 sequences, about 40% of them appearing once. As regards this clonotype: Its antigen is still unknown.

Sequencing used blood. The receptor was derived from a woman aged 18-29 years in good health.

CDR3 protein: CASSLERAGVDTQYF. CDR3 DNA: TGCGCCAGCAGCTTGGAACGAGCGGGGGTGGATACGCAGTATTTT. The chain carries TRBV5-1 and TRBJ2-3; 8 positions agree with TRBD2. The CDR3 covers 15 residues. The germline gives CDR1 SGHRS, CDR2 YFSETQ. J lost 6 bases, V lost 0 bases, and 6 bases had no gene match. The full variable domain, its missing parts supplied by reference TRBV5-1 and TRBJ2-3, is KAGVTQTPRYLIKTRGQQVTLSCSPISGHRSVSWYQQTPGQGLQFLFEYFSETQRNKGNFPGRFSGRQFSNSRSEMNVSTLELGDSALYLCASSLERAGVDTQYFGPGTRLTVL.